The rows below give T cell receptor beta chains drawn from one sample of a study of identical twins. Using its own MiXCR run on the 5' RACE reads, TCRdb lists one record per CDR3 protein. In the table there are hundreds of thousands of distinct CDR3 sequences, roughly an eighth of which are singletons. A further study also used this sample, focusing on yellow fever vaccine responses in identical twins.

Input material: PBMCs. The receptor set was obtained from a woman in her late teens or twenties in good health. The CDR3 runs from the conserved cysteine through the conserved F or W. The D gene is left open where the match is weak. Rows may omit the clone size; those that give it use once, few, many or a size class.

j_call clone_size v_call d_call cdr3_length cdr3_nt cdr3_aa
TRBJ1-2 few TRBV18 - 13 TGTGCCAGCTCACCAATGGGATCTGAGGGCTACACCTTC CASSPMGSEGYTF
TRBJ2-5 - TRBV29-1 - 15 TGCAGCGTTGAGAGGAACTCAGGGTCCCAAGAGACCCAGTACTTC CSVERNSGSQETQYF
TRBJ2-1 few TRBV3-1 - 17 TGTGCCAGCAGCCAAGTGTCGGGACGGAGCTCCTACAATGAGCAGTTCTTC CASSQVSGRSSYNEQFF
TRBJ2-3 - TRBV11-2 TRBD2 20 TGTGCCAGCAGGGACCTGACTAGCGGTTCCGTGAAGGGTAACACAGATACGCAGTATTTT CASRDLTSGSVKGNTDTQYF
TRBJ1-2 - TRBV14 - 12 TGTGCCAGCAGCCAAGATCGGCGCCTGTATGCCTTC CASSQDRRLYAF
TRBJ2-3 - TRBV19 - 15 TGTGCCAGTAGTTCGGGGCGTGGGAGCACAGATACGCAGTATTTT CASSSGRGSTDTQYF
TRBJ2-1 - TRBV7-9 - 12 TGTGCCAGCAGCCTGCTTACTAATGAGCAGTTCTTC CASSLLTNEQFF
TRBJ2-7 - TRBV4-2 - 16 TGTGCCAGCAGCCAAACAGGCACCGCCGGGATTTACGAGCAGTACTTC CASSQTGTAGIYEQYF
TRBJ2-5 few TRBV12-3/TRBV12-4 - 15 TGTGCCAGCAGCATCCCGCCGTCGAGCCAAGAGACCCAGTACTTC CASSIPPSSQETQYF
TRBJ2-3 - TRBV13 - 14 TGTGCCAGCAGAATGCCGGGGAGCACAGATACGCAGTATTTT CASRMPGSTDTQYF
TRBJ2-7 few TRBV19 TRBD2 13 TGTGCCAGTAGTGTGGGACTAGCTTACGAGCAGTACTTC CASSVGLAYEQYF
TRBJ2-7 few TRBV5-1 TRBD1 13 TGCGCCAGCAGGCCTCGACAGGGCGGCGAGCAGTACTTC CASRPRQGGEQYF
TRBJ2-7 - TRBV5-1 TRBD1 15 TGCGCCAGCAGCTTAAGCCGGGACAGGGTCTACGAGCAGTACTTC CASSLSRDRVYEQYF
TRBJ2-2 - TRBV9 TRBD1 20 TGTGCCAGCAGCGGGACCGGGACAGGGGCGAAAGACCGGAACACCGGGGAGCTGTTTTTT CASSGTGTGAKDRNTGELFF
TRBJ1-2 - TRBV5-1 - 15 TGCGCCAGCAGCTTAGACACGACAGGCCTATATGGCTACACCTTC CASSLDTTGLYGYTF
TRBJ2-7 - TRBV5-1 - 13 TGCGCCAGCACAGAGGGAAATACCTACGAGCAGTACTTC CASTEGNTYEQYF
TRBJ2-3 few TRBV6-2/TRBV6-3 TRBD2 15 TGTGCCAGCAGTTTGCGGGAGGGCCCGAAAGATACGCAGTATTTT CASSLREGPKDTQYF
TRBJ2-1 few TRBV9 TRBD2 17 TGTGCCAGCAGCGTAGCCTCTACTAGCGGAACCTACAATGAGCAGTTCTTC CASSVASTSGTYNEQFF
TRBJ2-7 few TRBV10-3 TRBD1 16 TGTGCCATCAGCGACCCCCTGGACAGGAGCTCCTACGAGCAGTACTTC CAISDPLDRSSYEQYF
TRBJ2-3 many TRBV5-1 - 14 TGCGCCAGCAGCTACGGGACTTACACAGATACGCAGTATTTT CASSYGTYTDTQYF
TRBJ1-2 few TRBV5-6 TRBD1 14 TGTGCCAGCAGCTTAGGACAGGACCCCTATGGCTACACCTTC CASSLGQDPYGYTF
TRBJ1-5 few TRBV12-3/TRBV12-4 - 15 TGTGCCAGCAGTCCTCGGGACACTAACTATCAGCCCCAGCATTTT CASSPRDTNYQPQHF
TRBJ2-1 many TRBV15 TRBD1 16 TGTGCCACCAGCAGAGGTGGGGGACAGACATACAATGAGCAGTTCTTC CATSRGGGQTYNEQFF
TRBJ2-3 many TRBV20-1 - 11 TGCAGCCCCCCAGATGTTGATACGCAGTATTTT CSPPDVDTQYF
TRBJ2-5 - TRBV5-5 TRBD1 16 TGTGCCATCAGCTTGACCGGGACAGGGGGCGAGGAGACCCAGTACTTC CAISLTGTGGEETQYF
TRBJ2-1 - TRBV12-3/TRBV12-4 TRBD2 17 TGTGCCAGCAGTCCTGATAGCGGGGGTAGCTCCTACAATGAGCAGTTCTTC CASSPDSGGSSYNEQFF
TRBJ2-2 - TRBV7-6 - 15 TGTGCCAGCAGTCCAAGGGTGACGAACACCGGGGAGCTGTTTTTT CASSPRVTNTGELFF